One T cell receptor (beta chain) is described in this entry. The data originate from a study of CD8 T cells in Susac syndrome. Whole-study context: When their blood was taken, the Susac syndrome patients had either not yet had any therapy, were taking corticosteroids, or were taking intravenous immunoglobulin alone.

The CDR3 sequence is 15 residues long. Trimming cost V 4 bases and J 3 bases; bases outside gene matches: 5. When the RNA was reverse transcribed, random hexamers were used with an input of about 0.5 to 1 ug. Using its own MiXCR run on the immunoSEQ multiplex PCR reads, TCRdb lists one record per CDR3 protein. The table lists 75,000 to 80,000 distinct CDR3 sequences, approximately 94% of them singletons. This rearrangement joins TRBV12-3 or TRBV12-4 to TRBJ2-1; TRBD2 matches at 8 bases. The clonotype originates from a human donor with Susac syndrome. The sequencing sample was made of CD8+ T cells from PBMCs. This CDR3 is CASSYSGDIYNEQFF. In DNA form, the CDR3 reads TGTGCCAGCAGTTATAGCGGGGATATCTACAATGAGCAGTTCTTC.